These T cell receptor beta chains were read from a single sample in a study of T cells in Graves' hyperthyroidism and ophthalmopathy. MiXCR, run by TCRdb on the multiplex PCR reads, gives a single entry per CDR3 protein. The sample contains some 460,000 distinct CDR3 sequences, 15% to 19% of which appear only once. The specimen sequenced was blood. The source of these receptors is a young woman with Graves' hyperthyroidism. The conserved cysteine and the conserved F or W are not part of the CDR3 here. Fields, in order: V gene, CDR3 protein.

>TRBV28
ASSFIVGDRDLEETQY
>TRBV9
ASSALTNQETQY
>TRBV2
ASSIRRAISGALNYGYT
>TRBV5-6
ASSLEVGKETQY
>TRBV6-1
ASSEGPPRWELF
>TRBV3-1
ASSLLDSGLLHTQY
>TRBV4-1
ASSQGSGEQF
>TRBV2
ASSGDRDRVPYTQY
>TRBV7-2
ASSLVASGRASDTQY
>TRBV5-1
ASSFTGQSISYEQY
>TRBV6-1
ASTWEGARGTGELF
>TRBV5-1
ASSLPSGGALDEQF
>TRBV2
ASKTIQEAF
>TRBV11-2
ASSLLEGVYEQY
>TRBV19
ASSISSNNEQF
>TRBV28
ASSRLGSRDLNQPQH
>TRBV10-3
AIRTGGDTEAF
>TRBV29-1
SVRVGETQY
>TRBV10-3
AIRPGQSTDTQY
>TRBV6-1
ASSYPLDLLGRETQY
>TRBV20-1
SARVTGVAGELF
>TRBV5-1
ASSLSPPSYEQY
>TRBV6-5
ASSYSTGEDEQY
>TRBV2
ASSDVRGGTNYGYT
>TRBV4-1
ASSQEGAGGPSGANVLT
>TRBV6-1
ASSLPGTYEQY
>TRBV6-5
ASSYSGTDNYGYT
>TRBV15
ATSPPPLEASGIYNEQF
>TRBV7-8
ASSSPSQGARMTGELF